This T cell receptor (beta chain) was retrieved from a study of blood T cell repertoires in COVID-19 (dated by TCRdb to between 2020 and 2021). For context, the study as a whole: Collaborator samples came from the United States, Italy and Spain and covered acute and convalescent phases of COVID-19. The prospective study material was composed of cDNA or gDNA derived from T cells, B-cell-depleted T cells, or PBMCs. Where available, HLA class I and class II types were obtained from metadata supplied by the sample provider rather than from assay-based typing. A freely available public database, intended as a resource for researchers studying the immune response to SARS-CoV-2, is where the repertoires were released. The samples were drawn from the first 160 participants of the ongoing ImmuneRACE study and from 950 to 1,500 subjects provided by 6 global collaborators. Subjects who had been exposed to COVID-19, were actively infected with it, or had recovered from it provided the deeply sampled blood TCRbeta repertoires that made up the dataset. The sample metadata nearly always contained a de-identified subject ID, COVID-19 status, age in years and sex. The full study reports these points: The quantity of clinical and demographic metadata differed by source and by participant and was supplied without curation.

A second Seattle source provided samples from volunteer blood donors who had recovered from COVID-19. The collaborating institutions used their own protocols to collect whole blood in K2EDTA tubes. For TCRbeta analysis, collaborator samples were shipped as frozen whole blood, as isolated PBMCs, or as DNA extracted from either sample type. To note about this clone: It has no known antigen specificity. Per-base quality was not reported, and no clone a single base away is much larger than it.

The immunoSEQ Assay, a bias-controlled multiplex PCR, was used to amplify TCRbeta CDR3 regions from genomic DNA. Per the authors' processing: Within the assay, amplification of reference gene primers was used to estimate how many nucleated cells each sample contained. Sequence reads were collapsed and filtered to measure the absolute abundance of every unique TCRbeta CDR3 rearrangement. For each sample, productive Simpson clonality was calculated by taking the square root of Simpson's diversity index across productive rearrangements. The table comes from immuneACCESS by way of TCRdb, which keeps in-frame sequences with V and J called. Part of the clones is missing from these tables; in studies checked, under half for an unresolved V gene and the rest for unknown reasons. V and J calls and clone size follow that table, whereas D and trimming were derived from the DNA. This sample lists 200,000 to 300,000 clones; approximately 90% were detected once. Jointly, the top ten make up less than 5% of the sample.

The clonotype was recovered from a man in his 60s who had recovered from COVID-19. What was sequenced was peripheral blood.

The DNA sequence is as follows: TGTGCCAGCAGTACCTGGGCCAGCCTTGCTTCAATTGGCGAGCAGTACTTC. This translates into CASSTWASLASIGEQYF. Recombination linked TRBV27 to TRBJ2-7, with the D gene call left open. The germline V gene (reference sequence) yields MNHEY for CDR1 and SMNVEV for CDR2. Taken from cysteine to phenylalanine, the CDR3 has 17 residues. The read is trimmed to its CDR3 DNA, 51 bases read in frame from base 1. V and J are truncated by 5 bases and 6 bases respectively, leaving an intervening sequence of 26 bases.